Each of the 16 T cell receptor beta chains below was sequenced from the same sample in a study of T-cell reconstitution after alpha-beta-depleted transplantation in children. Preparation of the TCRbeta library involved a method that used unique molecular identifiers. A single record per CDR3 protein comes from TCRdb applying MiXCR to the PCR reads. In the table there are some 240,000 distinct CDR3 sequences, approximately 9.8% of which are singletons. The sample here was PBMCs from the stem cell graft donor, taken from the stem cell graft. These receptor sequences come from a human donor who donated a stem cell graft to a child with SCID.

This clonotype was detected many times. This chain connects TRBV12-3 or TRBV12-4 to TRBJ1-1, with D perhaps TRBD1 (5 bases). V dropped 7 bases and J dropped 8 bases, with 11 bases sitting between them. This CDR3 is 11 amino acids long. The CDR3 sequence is CASTLGREAFF. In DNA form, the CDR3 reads TGTGCCAGCACTCTGGGACGGGAAGCTTTCTTT.

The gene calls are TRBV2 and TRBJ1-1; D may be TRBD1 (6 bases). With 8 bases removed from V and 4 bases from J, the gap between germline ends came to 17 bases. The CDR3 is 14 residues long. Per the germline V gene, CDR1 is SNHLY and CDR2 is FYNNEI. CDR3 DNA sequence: TGTGCCAGCCGAGGGGGGAACCCAGGCACTGAAGCTTTCTTT. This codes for CASRGGNPGTEAFF. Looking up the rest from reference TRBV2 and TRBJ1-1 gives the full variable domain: EPEVTQTPSHQVTQMGQEVILRCVPISNHLYFYWYRQILGQKVEFLVSFYNNEISEKSEIFDDQFSVERPDGSNFTLKIRSTKLEDSAMYFCASRGGNPGTEAFFGQGTRLTVV.

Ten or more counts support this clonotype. DNA for the CDR3: TGTGCCAGCACCATACGGGGGGGTTTCACAGATACGCAGTATTTT. It encodes CASTIRGGFTDTQYF. J is TRBJ2-3 and V is TRBV27; TRBD2 aligns across 8 bases. Germline CDR1 and CDR2: MNHEY and SMNVEV (reference sequence). The CDR3 covers 15 residues. V trimming: 7 bases; J trimming: 2 bases; junction bases outside the gene matches: 8.

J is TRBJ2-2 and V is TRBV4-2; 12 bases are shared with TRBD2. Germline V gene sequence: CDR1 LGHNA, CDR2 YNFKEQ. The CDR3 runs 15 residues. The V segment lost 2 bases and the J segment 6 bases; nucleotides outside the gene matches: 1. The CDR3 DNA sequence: TGTGCCAGCAGCCAATCTAGCGGGGGGGCCGGGGAGCTGTTTTTT. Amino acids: CASSQSSGGAGELFF.

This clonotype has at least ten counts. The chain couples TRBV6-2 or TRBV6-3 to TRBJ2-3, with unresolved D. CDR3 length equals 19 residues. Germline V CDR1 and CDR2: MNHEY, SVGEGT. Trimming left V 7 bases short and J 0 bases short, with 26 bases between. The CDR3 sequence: CASTPRGESYISSTDTQYF. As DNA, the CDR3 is TGTGCCAGCACCCCTAGAGGTGAATCCTACATTTCTAGCACAGATACGCAGTATTTT.

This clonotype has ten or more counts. The CDR3 nucleotides are TGTGCCAGCAGCTTAAGGGCGCCGTCCTACGAGCAGTACTTC. Protein: CASSLRAPSYEQYF. The chain links TRBV7-2 to TRBJ2-7, with no clear D. Germline V gene sequence: CDR1 SGHTA, CDR2 FQGNSA. The CDR3 runs 14 residues. V lost 2 bases and J lost 1, with 9 bases in between.

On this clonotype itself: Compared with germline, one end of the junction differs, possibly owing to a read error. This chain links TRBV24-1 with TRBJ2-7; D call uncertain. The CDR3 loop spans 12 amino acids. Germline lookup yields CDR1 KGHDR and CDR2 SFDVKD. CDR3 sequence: CSTSVLGYEQYF. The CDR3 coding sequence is TGTTCCACCAGTGTTTTGGGCTACGAGCAGTACTTC.

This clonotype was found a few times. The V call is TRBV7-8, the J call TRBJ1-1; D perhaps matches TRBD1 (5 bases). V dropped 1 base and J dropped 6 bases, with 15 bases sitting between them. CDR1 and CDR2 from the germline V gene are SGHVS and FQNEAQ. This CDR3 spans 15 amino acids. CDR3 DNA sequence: TGTGCCAGCAGCTTAGAAGTCGGGGGAGGCGCTGAAGCTTTCTTT. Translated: CASSLEVGGGAEAFF.

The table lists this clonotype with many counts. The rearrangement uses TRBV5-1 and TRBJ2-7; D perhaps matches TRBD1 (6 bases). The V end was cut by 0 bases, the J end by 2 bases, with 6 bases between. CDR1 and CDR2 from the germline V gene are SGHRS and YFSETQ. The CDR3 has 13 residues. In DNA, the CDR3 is TGCGCCAGCAGCTTGGACAGGGCCTACGAGCAGTACTTC. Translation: CASSLDRAYEQYF. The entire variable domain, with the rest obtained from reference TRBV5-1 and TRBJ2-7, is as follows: KAGVTQTPRYLIKTRGQQVTLSCSPISGHRSVSWYQQTPGQGLQFLFEYFSETQRNKGNFPGRFSGRQFSNSRSEMNVSTLELGDSALYLCASSLDRAYEQYFGPGTRLTVT.

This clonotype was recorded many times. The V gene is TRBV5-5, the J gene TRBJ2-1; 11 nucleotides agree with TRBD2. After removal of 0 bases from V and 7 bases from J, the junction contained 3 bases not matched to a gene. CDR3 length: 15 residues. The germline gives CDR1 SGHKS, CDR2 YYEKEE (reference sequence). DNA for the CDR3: TGTGCCAGCAGCTTGGGACTAGCGGGGTGGAATGAGCAGTTCTTC. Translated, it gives CASSLGLAGWNEQFF.

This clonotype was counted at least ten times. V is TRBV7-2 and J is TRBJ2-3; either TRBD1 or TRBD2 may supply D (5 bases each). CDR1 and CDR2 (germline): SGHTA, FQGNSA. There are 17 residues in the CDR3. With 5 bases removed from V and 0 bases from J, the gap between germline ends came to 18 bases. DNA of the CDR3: TGTGCCAGCAGCCTGGGACCGGCAGGTACTAGCACAGATACGCAGTATTTT. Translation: CASSLGPAGTSTDTQYF.

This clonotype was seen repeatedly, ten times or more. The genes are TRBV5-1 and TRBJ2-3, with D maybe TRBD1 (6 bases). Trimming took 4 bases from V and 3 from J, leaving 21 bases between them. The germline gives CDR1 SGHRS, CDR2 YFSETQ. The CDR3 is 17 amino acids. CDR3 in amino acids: CASSLPRGGIYTDTQYF. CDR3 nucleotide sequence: TGCGCCAGCAGCCTTCCGAGAGGGGGAATTTATACAGATACGCAGTATTTT.

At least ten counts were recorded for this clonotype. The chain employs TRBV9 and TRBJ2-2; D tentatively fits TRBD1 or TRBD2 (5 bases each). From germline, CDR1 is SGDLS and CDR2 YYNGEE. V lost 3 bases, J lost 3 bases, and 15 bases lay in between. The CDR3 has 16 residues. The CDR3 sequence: CASSAGTVLYTGELFF. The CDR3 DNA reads TGTGCCAGCAGCGCCGGGACGGTCCTTTACACCGGGGAGCTGTTTTTT.

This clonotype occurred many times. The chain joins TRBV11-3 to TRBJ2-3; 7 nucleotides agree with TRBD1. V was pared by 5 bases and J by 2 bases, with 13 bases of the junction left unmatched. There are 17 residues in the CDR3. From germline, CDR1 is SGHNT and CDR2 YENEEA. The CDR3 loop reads CASSAGTGQIITDTQYF. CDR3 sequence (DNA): TGTGCCAGCAGCGCCGGGACGGGACAGATTATCACAGATACGCAGTATTTT.

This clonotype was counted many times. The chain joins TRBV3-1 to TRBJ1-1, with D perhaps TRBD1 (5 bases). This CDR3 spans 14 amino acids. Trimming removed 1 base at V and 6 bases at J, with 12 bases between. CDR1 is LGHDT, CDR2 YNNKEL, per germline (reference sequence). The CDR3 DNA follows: TGTGCCAGCAGCCAAGCCTCAGGGTGGGCTGAAGCTTTCTTT. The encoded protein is CASSQASGWAEAFF. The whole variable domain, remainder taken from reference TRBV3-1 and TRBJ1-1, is DTAVSQTPKYLVTQMGNDKSIKCEQNLGHDTMYWYKQDSKKFLKIMFSYNNKELIINETVPNRFSPKSPDKAHLNLHINSLELGDSAVYFCASSQASGWAEAFFGQGTRLTVV.

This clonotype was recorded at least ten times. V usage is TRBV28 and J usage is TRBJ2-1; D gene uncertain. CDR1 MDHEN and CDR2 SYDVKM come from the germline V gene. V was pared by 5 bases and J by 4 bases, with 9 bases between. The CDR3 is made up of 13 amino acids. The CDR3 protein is CASSLSRYNEQFF. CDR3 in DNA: TGTGCCAGCAGTCTCAGCAGGTACAATGAGCAGTTCTTC.